Listed here are 32 T cell receptor beta chains from one sample, sequenced in a study of T-cell reconstitution after alpha-beta-depleted transplantation in children. The authors prepared the TCRbeta library with unique molecular identifiers. Via MiXCR, TCRdb re-called the PCR reads, giving one row per CDR3 protein. The table has 250,000 to 300,000 distinct CDR3 sequences, nearly 10% seen once; the top ten hold roughly a tenth. The sequenced sample was PBMCs from the stem cell graft donor, obtained from the stem cell graft. These receptors came from a human donor who donated a stem cell graft to a child with SCID.

This clonotype has only a few counts. The V gene is TRBV3-1, the J gene TRBJ1-1; TRBD1 is a possible D gene (6 bases). This CDR3 has 14 amino acids. V lost 4 bases, J lost 6 bases, and 15 bases lay in between. Germline CDR1 LGHDT, CDR2 YNNKEL (reference sequence). The CDR3 DNA reads as TGTGCCAGCAGCCCCCGCCAGGGGATGGCTGAAGCTTTCTTT. Translating gives CASSPRQGMAEAFF.

This clonotype was counted between two and nine times. The J gene is TRBJ2-5, the V gene TRBV4-1; no firm D call. Germline V gene lookup returns CDR1 MGHRA and CDR2 YSYEKL. V was clipped by 4 bases and J by 7 bases, with 13 bases between them. The CDR3 extends over 13 amino acids. This CDR3 is CASSLDRPGTQYF. As DNA, the CDR3 is TGCGCCAGCAGCCTTGACCGACCGGGGACCCAGTACTTC.

This clonotype has a handful of counts. The rearrangement joins TRBV7-2 to TRBJ2-3; maybe TRBD2 (6 bases). The CDR3 consists of 13 residues. Germline lookup yields CDR1 SGHTA and CDR2 FQGNSA. Deletions cut 4 bases from V and 10 bases from J, with 15 bases between. The CDR3 loop is CASSYSNSGPQYF. DNA for the CDR3: TGTGCCAGCAGCTATTCTAATAGCGGCCCGCAGTATTTT.

This clonotype was observed a handful of times. The chain employs TRBV20-1 and TRBJ1-6; a possible D gene is TRBD1 (5 bases). The V end lost 3 bases, the J end lost 6 bases, and 9 bases lay between the germline ends. Germline CDR1 DFQATT, CDR2 SNEGSKA (reference sequence). This CDR3 has 13 residues. DNA for the CDR3: TGCAGTGCTAGTGGGGACGGTAATTCACCCCTCCACTTT. Its translation: CSASGDGNSPLHF.

This clonotype was recorded at least ten times. The CDR3 here is CASTPPGRQQFF. In nucleotides, the CDR3 is TGTGCCAGCACGCCGCCAGGCCGACAGCAGTTCTTC. The chain has TRBV7-9 and TRBJ2-1; D remains unclear. Trimming removed 7 bases at V and 11 bases at J, with 15 bases between. The CDR3 runs 12 residues. Germline CDR1 SEHNR, CDR2 FQNEAQ (reference sequence).

This clonotype was counted between two and nine times. The chain employs TRBV27 and TRBJ1-5; 9 bases are a match to TRBD1. Germline CDR1 reads MNHEY; CDR2 reads SMNVEV (reference sequence). The CDR3 loop spans 16 amino acids. V was clipped by 5 bases and J by 1 base; unmatched bases: 6. CDR3 nucleotide sequence: TGTGCCAGCAGTCGGACAGGGGCCAGAAGCAATCAGCCCCAGCATTTT. Translation: CASSRTGARSNQPQHF.

The chain employs TRBV5-6 and TRBJ1-2, with a weak D call TRBD1 (6 bases). The CDR3 is 17 amino acids. Trimming cost V 0 bases and J 8 bases, with 23 bases left between them. CDR1 is SGHDT, CDR2 YYEEEE, per germline. CDR3 loop: CASSLAPVGRTAEGYTF. Written as DNA, the CDR3 is TGTGCCAGCAGCTTGGCCCCGGTGGGACGGACAGCAGAAGGCTACACCTTC.

This clonotype was detected a few times. The rearrangement joins TRBV10-3 to TRBJ1-2; 7 bases match TRBD1. CDR3 length: 15 amino acids. The V segment lost 0 bases and the J segment 2 bases; nucleotides outside the gene matches: 3. The germline V gene has CDR1 ENHRY and CDR2 SYGVKD. The CDR3, as DNA: TGTGCCATCAGTGAGTCCTCGACAGGGAACTATGGCTACACCTTC. The encoded protein is CAISESSTGNYGYTF.

The chain joins TRBV7-9 to TRBJ2-1, with D hard to call. The CDR3 runs to 12 residues. Between the trimmed V and J ends, which lost 5 bases and 14 bases, there was a span of 16 bases. Per the germline V gene, CDR1 is SEHNR and CDR2 is FQNEAQ (reference sequence). Here the CDR3 reads CASSQQLLGKFF. CDR3 sequence (DNA): TGTGCCAGCAGCCAACAGCTCCTTGGCAAGTTCTTC.

Ten or more counts support this clonotype. V gene TRBV7-3 combines with J gene TRBJ2-1; no reliable D call. This CDR3 contains 13 residues. With 3 bases removed from V and 5 bases from J, the gap between germline ends came to 8 bases. Germline CDR1 and CDR2: SGHTA and FQGTGA. CDR3 amino acids: CASSFGRNNEQFF. CDR3 bases: TGTGCCAGCAGCTTCGGACGGAACAATGAGCAGTTCTTC.

In its sample, this clonotype was seen many times. The chain employs TRBV25-1 and TRBJ2-5, with D maybe TRBD1 (6 bases). The CDR3 is 11 residues long. Trimming pared 10 bases from V and 5 bases from J, leaving 11 bases between. Looked up from germline, CDR1 is MGHDK and CDR2 is SYGVNS. The CDR3 bases are TGTGCCACAGGGGTTGTGGAGACCCAGTACTTC. Translation gives CATGVVETQYF.

This clonotype was detected ten times or more. The V gene is TRBV6-5, the J gene TRBJ1-1, with 8 positions matching TRBD1. Germline-derived CDR1 and CDR2 are MNHEY and SVGAGI. The ends lost 0 bases at V and 6 bases at J; junction bases unmatched: 6. The CDR3 contains 15 residues. Here the CDR3 DNA reads TGTGCCAGCAGTTACTCTCAAATACAGGGGGCTGAAGCTTTCTTT. Protein: CASSYSQIQGAEAFF.

This clonotype was detected a few times. The V and J genes are TRBV27 and TRBJ2-7; D gene uncertain. V was shortened by 3 bases and J by 7 bases, with 10 bases between the two germline ends. The CDR3 sequence is 12 residues long. Germline loops: CDR1 MNHEY, CDR2 SMNVEV (reference sequence). CDR3 sequence (DNA): TGTGCCAGCAGTTTTTGGGGTCGAGAGCAGTACTTC. This gives the protein CASSFWGREQYF.

This clonotype was observed a few times. The chain carries TRBV4-2 and TRBJ2-2; possibly TRBD1 for D (6 bases). The CDR3 has 17 amino acids. Germline assignment: CDR1 LGHNA and CDR2 YNFKEQ. The V end lost 3 bases, the J end lost 5 bases, and 19 bases lay between the germline ends. The CDR3 reads CASSQLTGIKVTGELFF. The CDR3 DNA follows: TGTGCCAGCAGCCAGTTAACAGGGATTAAAGTTACCGGGGAGCTGTTTTTT.

This clonotype has ten or more counts. The V and J genes are TRBV4-1 and TRBJ2-7; D uncertain. CDR1 is MGHRA and CDR2 is YSYEKL in the germline V gene. V was pared by 2 bases and J by 3 bases, with 17 bases between. The CDR3 is 16 amino acids. CDR3 sequence (DNA): TGCGCCAGCAGCCAATTCCCCCGCTTAGGGCACTACGAGCAGTACTTC. This sequence encodes CASSQFPRLGHYEQYF.

In its sample, this clonotype was seen a few times. This rearrangement joins TRBV2 to TRBJ2-3; 8 bases are a match to TRBD2. The CDR3 has 15 amino acids. V lost 7 bases to trimming and J lost 2 bases; unmatched junction nucleotides: 8. Germline CDR1 reads SNHLY; CDR2 reads FYNNEI. The CDR3 DNA is TGTGCCAGCAACCGGGCGGGGGGATACACAGATACGCAGTATTTT. Its protein product is CASNRAGGYTDTQYF.

Only a few counts were recorded for this clonotype. The rearrangement joins TRBV12-3 or TRBV12-4 to TRBJ2-2, with unresolved D. The CDR3 extends over 13 amino acids. The germline V and J ends were trimmed by 4 bases and 1 base, with 4 bases remaining between them. The CDR3 nucleotides are TGTGCCAGCAGTTCCCAGAACACCGGGGAGCTGTTTTTT. Protein: CASSSQNTGELFF.

In this sample, this clonotype turned up a few times. This rearrangement joins TRBV5-1 to TRBJ2-3; maybe TRBD1 (5 bases). Germline V gives CDR1 SGHRS, CDR2 YFSETQ. Trimming removed 1 base from V and 0 bases from J, with 9 bases in between. CDR3 length equals 15 residues. The CDR3 nucleotides read TGCGCCAGCAGCTTGAACGACAGAAGCACAGATACGCAGTATTTT. This translates into CASSLNDRSTDTQYF.

The chain combines TRBV18 with TRBJ1-3; D uncertain. CDR1 KGHSH and CDR2 LQKENI come from the germline V gene. The V gene lost 0 bases and the J gene lost 0 bases, with 9 bases spanning the gap. The length of the CDR3 is 16 residues. The CDR3 nucleotides read TGTGCCAGCTCACCACCGACGAAAAGCTCTGGAAACACCATATATTTT. Translating gives CASSPPTKSSGNTIYF.

There are a few counts of this clonotype. The rearrangement uses TRBV10-3 and TRBJ2-7, with D perhaps matching TRBD2 (6 bases). The germline V gene encodes CDR1 ENHRY and CDR2 SYGVKD. The CDR3 is 14 amino acids. Deletions cut 4 bases from V and 3 bases from J, with 13 bases between. Written as DNA, the CDR3 is TGTGCCATCAGTGTGGCAGGGAGGTTCTACGAGCAGTACTTC. It translates to CAISVAGRFYEQYF.

The chain employs TRBV12-3 or TRBV12-4 and TRBJ2-3; TRBD1 matches at 10 bases. This CDR3 spans 19 amino acids. The junction had 14 bases not matched to a gene; V was cut back by 4 bases and J by 1 base. The CDR3 spells CASSSTNAGTGVGTDTQYF. The DNA for the CDR3 is TGTGCCAGCAGTTCGACCAACGCCGGGACAGGGGTAGGCACAGATACGCAGTATTTT.

This clonotype was counted between two and nine times. J is TRBJ1-1 and V is TRBV5-1; TRBD1 is a possible D gene (6 bases). Per the germline V gene, CDR1 is SGHRS and CDR2 is YFSETQ. Trimming took 3 bases from V and 0 from J, leaving 18 bases between them. The CDR3 has 17 amino acids. CDR3 region: CASSYRPLGGLNTEAFF. The CDR3 DNA follows: TGCGCCAGCAGCTACCGGCCTTTAGGGGGTCTGAACACTGAAGCTTTCTTT.

This clonotype has only a few counts. The chain carries TRBV9 and TRBJ2-3; D ambiguous. The germline V gene encodes CDR1 SGDLS and CDR2 YYNGEE. This CDR3 has 13 amino acids. The V and J ends lost 2 bases and 5 bases respectively, with 9 bases between them. The chain's CDR3 is CASSVGSGDTQYF. For the CDR3, the DNA is TGTGCCAGCAGCGTTGGTAGTGGAGATACGCAGTATTTT.

This clonotype has more than one count but fewer than ten. CDR3 residues: CASSLDGQTSGRQYF. The CDR3 nucleotides are TGTGCCAGCAGCTTAGATGGCCAGACTAGCGGAAGGCAGTATTTT. The chain joins TRBV11-3 to TRBJ2-3; 9 bases map to TRBD2. Per germline, CDR1 SGHNT and CDR2 YENEEA. J gave up 11 bases and V 0 bases, and 9 bases lay outside the gene matches. This CDR3 has 15 residues.

The rearrangement joins TRBV5-1 to TRBJ2-3; D is perhaps TRBD2 (6 bases). Germline V gene data show CDR1 as SGHRS and CDR2 as YFSETQ. CDR3 length: 14 amino acids. V shed 1 base and J shed 1 base, with 7 bases lying between them. The CDR3 nucleotides read TGCGCCAGCAGCTTGCAGCGGGGCACAGATACGCAGTATTTT. Protein: CASSLQRGTDTQYF.

The chain uses TRBV19 and TRBJ1-5; D remains unclear. There are 12 residues in the CDR3. Trimming shortened V by 1 base and J by 6 bases, and 4 bases separated the two germline ends. Germline V lookup: CDR1 LNHDA, CDR2 SQIVND (reference sequence). The CDR3 reads CASSIGGQPQHF. The CDR3 DNA follows: TGTGCCAGTAGTATAGGGGGTCAGCCCCAGCATTTT. Full variable domain (missing parts from reference TRBV19 and TRBJ1-5): DGGITQSPKYLFRKEGQNVTLSCEQNLNHDAMYWYRQDPGQGLRLIYYSQIVNDFQKGDIAEGYSVSREKKESFPLTVTSAQKNPTAFYLCASSIGGQPQHFGDGTRLSIL.

In its sample, this clonotype was seen a few times. The chain carries TRBV4-2 and TRBJ2-1; possible D gene TRBD2, 6 bases. V lost 0 bases to trimming and J lost 9 bases, with 12 bases between them. The length of the CDR3 is 14 residues. In germline, CDR1 is LGHNA, CDR2 YNFKEQ. This CDR3 reads CASSQDNVGGEQFF. CDR3 in DNA: TGTGCCAGCAGCCAAGATAACGTCGGGGGTGAGCAGTTCTTC.

This clonotype turned up a few times. The rearrangement uses TRBV27 and TRBJ2-1; D unresolved. Looked up from germline, CDR1 is MNHEY and CDR2 is SMNVEV (reference sequence). The CDR3 loop spans 10 amino acids. Trimming cost V 10 bases and J 6 bases, with 7 bases left between them. CDR3 region: CATGRNEQFF. The CDR3 bases are TGTGCCACCGGTCGCAATGAGCAGTTCTTC.

CDR3 nucleotides: TGTGCCAGCAGTTTCAGAGGGAGGGGTGAAAAACTGTTTTTT. Amino acid sequence: CASSFRGRGEKLFF. The chain has TRBV27 and TRBJ1-4; the D gene is possibly TRBD1 (5 bases). Trimming shortened V by 3 bases and J by 7 bases, and 12 bases separated the two germline ends. The CDR3 contains 14 residues. CDR1 is MNHEY and CDR2 is SMNVEV in the germline V gene (reference sequence). The whole variable domain, filled in from reference TRBV27 and TRBJ1-4, reads EAQVTQNPRYLITVTGKKLTVTCSQNMNHEYMSWYRQDPGLGLRQIYYSMNVEVTDKGDVPEGYKVSRKEKRNFPLILESPSPNQTSLYFCASSFRGRGEKLFFGSGTQLSVL.

This clonotype came up a few times. The chain recombines TRBV7-9 with TRBJ2-1, with TRBD2 as a possible D gene (5 bases). Trimming cost V 5 bases and J 3 bases, with 17 bases left between them. Germline CDR1 reads SEHNR; CDR2 reads FQNEAQ (reference sequence). The CDR3 runs 16 residues. CDR3 residues: CASSRPGAGGYNEQFF. The CDR3 DNA sequence: TGTGCCAGCAGCCGCCCTGGCGCGGGCGGCTACAATGAGCAGTTCTTC. The entire variable domain, with the rest obtained from reference TRBV7-9 and TRBJ2-1, is as follows: DTGVSQNPRHKITKRGQNVTFRCDPISEHNRLYWYRQTLGQGPEFLTYFQNEAQLEKSRLLSDRFSAERPKGSFSTLEIQRTEQGDSAMYLCASSRPGAGGYNEQFFGPGTRLTVL.

This clonotype was counted at least ten times. This chain connects TRBV12-3 or TRBV12-4 to TRBJ2-2; D remains unclear. V shed 6 bases and J shed 4 bases, with 18 bases lying between them. This CDR3 has 16 amino acids. CDR3 DNA: TGTGCCAGCAGGTTCCCCCCCGGGCCGGGCACCGGGGAGCTGTTTTTT. This sequence encodes CASRFPPGPGTGELFF.

The chain couples TRBV7-2 to TRBJ2-7, with 16 positions matching TRBD2. Looked up from germline, CDR1 is SGHTA and CDR2 is FQGNSA. The length of the CDR3 is 17 residues. V lost 5 bases and J lost 2; bases outside the gene matches: 6. Here the CDR3 DNA reads TGTGCCAGCAGCCCGGGACTAGCGGGGGGGAGTCCCTACGAGCAGTACTTC. It is translated as CASSPGLAGGSPYEQYF.